This TCR beta chain came from a study of T cells in Graves' hyperthyroidism and ophthalmopathy. Points from the study as a whole: Most clonotypes expanded in thyroid above 0.001 were likewise present in blood.

Template material for amplifying TCR beta CDR3 regions consisted of RNA transcripts. TCR CDR3 underwent first-round RT-PCR with the HTBI primer set. TCRdb re-analysed the multiplex PCR reads in MiXCR, keeping a single row per CDR3 protein. Of some 420,000 distinct CDR3 sequences in the sample, roughly 15% were seen once. On this clonotype itself: Its antigen is currently unknown. A read error may explain this, as a much larger clone is one base away.

CDR1 is LGHDT, CDR2 YNNKEL, per germline (reference sequence). This CDR3 is built from 15 residues. The rearrangement links TRBV3-1 to TRBJ2-7; tentatively, D is TRBD1 (5 bases). This clonotype was obtained from a woman between 18 and 29 years old with Graves' hyperthyroidism. Sequencing was done on a sample of blood. CDR3: CAGSQDARAIYEQYF. CDR3 DNA sequence: TGTGCCGGCAGCCAAGATGCCAGGGCGATATACGAGCAGTACTTC.